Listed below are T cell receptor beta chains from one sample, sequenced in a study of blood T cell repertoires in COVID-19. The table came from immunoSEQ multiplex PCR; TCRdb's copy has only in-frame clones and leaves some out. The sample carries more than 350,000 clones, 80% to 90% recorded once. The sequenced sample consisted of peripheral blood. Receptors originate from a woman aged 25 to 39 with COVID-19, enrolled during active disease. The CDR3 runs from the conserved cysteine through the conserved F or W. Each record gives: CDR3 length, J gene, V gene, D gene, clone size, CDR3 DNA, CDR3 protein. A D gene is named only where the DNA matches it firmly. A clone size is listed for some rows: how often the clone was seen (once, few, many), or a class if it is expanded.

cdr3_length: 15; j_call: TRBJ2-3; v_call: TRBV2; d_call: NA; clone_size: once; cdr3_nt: TGTGCCAGCTCCTGGGACAAGGTCGAGTCAGATACGCAGTATTTT; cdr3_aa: CASSWDKVESDTQYF
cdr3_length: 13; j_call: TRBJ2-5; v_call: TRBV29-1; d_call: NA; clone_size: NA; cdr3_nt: TGCAGCCCCATACTAGCTACGTCAGAGACCCAGTACTTC; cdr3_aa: CSPILATSETQYF
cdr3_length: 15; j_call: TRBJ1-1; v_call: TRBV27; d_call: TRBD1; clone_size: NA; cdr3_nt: TGTGCCAGCAGTTTTTCGACAGGGGGAGGCACTGAAGCTTTCTTT; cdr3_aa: CASSFSTGGGTEAFF
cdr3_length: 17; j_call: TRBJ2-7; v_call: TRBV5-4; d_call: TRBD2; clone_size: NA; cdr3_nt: TGTGCCAGCAGCCCTGGGACTAGCGTTGGGGTCTCCTACGAGCAGTACTTC; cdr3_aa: CASSPGTSVGVSYEQYF
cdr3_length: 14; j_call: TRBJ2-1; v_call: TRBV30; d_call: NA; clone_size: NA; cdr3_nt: TGTGCCTGGAGCAGGGCTGGGTCAGTCAATGAGCAGTTCTTC; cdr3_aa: CAWSRAGSVNEQFF
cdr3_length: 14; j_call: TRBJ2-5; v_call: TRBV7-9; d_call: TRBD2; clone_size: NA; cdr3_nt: TGTGCCAGCAGCCGGCGGGAGAGGTGGGAGACCCAGTACTTC; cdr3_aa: CASSRRERWETQYF
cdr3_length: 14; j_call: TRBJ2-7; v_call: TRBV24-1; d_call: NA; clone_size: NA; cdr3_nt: TGTGCCACTACTAGGGACACATTCACCTACGAGCAGTACTTC; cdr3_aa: CATTRDTFTYEQYF
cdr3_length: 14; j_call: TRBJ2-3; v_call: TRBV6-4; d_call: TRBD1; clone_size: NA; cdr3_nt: TGTGCCAGCAGTGTGACTCCACAGGGGAATACGCAGTATTTT; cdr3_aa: CASSVTPQGNTQYF
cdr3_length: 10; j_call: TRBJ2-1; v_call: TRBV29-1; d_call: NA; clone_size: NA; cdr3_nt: TGCAGCGGTGCGAAAGATGAGCAGTTCTTC; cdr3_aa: CSGAKDEQFF
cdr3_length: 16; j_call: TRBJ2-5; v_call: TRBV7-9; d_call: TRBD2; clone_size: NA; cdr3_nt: TGTGCCAGCAGCACAAATAGCGGGAGGGCCGAAGAGACCCAGTACTTC; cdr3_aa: CASSTNSGRAEETQYF
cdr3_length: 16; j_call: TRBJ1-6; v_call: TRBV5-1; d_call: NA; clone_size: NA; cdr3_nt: TGCGCCAGCAGCATCAGGCCACAAGGGGATGTGACACCCCTCCACTTT; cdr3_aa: CASSIRPQGDVTPLHF
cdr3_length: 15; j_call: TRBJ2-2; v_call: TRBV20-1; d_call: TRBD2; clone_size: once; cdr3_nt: TGCAGTGCTAGTCACCCCAGCGGGAGGGGCGGGGAGCTGTTTTTT; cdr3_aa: CSASHPSGRGGELFF
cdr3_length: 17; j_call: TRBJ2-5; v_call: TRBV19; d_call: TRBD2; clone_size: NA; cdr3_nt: TGTGCCAGTAGTATAGGTCGGACTAGCGGGAGCTTCGAGACCCAGTACTTC; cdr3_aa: CASSIGRTSGSFETQYF
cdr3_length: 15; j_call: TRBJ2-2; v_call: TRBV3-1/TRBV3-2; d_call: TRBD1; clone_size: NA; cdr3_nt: TGTGCCAGCAGCCGGGGACAGGGGAACACCGGGGAGCTGTTTTTT; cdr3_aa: CASSRGQGNTGELFF
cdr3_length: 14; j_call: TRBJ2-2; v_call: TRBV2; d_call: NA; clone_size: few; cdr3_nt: TGTGCCAGCACGGCTAGCGACAACACCGGGGAGCTGTTTTTT; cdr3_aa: CASTASDNTGELFF
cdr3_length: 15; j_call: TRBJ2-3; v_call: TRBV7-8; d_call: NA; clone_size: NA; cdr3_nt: TGTGCCAGCAGCTCGACGCGGATGGGGCCAGATACGCAGTATTTT; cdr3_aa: CASSSTRMGPDTQYF
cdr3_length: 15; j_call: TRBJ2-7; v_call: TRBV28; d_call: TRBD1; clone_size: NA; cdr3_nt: TGTGCCAGCAGTTTCGGGGACAGCTCTGCCTACGAGCAGTACTTC; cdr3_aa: CASSFGDSSAYEQYF
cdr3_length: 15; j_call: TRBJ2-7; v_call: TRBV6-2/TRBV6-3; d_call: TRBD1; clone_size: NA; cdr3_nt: TGTGCCAGCAGCTGGCGGGACAGGGGCCTCGGGGAGCAGTACTTC; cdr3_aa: CASSWRDRGLGEQYF
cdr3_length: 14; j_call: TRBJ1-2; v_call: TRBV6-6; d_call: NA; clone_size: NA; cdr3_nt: TGTGCCAGCAGTTACTCGGGAGACGTCGGTGGCTACACCTTC; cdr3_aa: CASSYSGDVGGYTF
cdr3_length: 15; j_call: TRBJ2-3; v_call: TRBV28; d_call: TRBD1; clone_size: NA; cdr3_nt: TGTGCCAGCAGTCTGATGACAGGGAGCACAGATACGCAGTATTTT; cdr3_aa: CASSLMTGSTDTQYF
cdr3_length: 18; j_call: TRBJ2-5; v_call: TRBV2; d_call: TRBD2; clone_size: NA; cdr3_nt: TGTGCCAGCAGTCCTAGCGGGACTGATCTTGGCGTGGAAGAGACCCAGTACTTC; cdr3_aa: CASSPSGTDLGVEETQYF
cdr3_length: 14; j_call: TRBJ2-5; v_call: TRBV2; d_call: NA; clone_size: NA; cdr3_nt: TGTGCCAGCAGTGAAAGACAGTTCCAAGAGACCCAGTACTTC; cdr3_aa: CASSERQFQETQYF
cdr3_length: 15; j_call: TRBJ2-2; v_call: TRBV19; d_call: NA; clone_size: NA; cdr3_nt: TGTGCCAGTAGGCGGGGAGCCGCGAACACCGGGGAGCTGTTTTTT; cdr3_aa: CASRRGAANTGELFF
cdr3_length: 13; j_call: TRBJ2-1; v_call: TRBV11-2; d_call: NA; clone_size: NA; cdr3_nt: TGTGCCAGCAGCTTAATGGGCGGGCTTTTTTTGTTCTTC; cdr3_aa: CASSLMGGLFLFF
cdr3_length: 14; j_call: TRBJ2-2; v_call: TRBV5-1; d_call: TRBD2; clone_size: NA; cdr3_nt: TGCGCCAGCAGCTTATGGACTAGCCCCGGGGAGCTGTTTTTT; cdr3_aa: CASSLWTSPGELFF
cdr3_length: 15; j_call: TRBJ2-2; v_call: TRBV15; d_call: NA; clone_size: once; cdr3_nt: TGTGCCACCAGCAGAGATTTGGGGCTCACCGGGGAGCTGTTTTTT; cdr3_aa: CATSRDLGLTGELFF
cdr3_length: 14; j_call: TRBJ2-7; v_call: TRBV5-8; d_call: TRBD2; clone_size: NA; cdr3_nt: TGTGCCAGCAGCTCACTAGCGGGACTAGGCGAGCAGTACTTC; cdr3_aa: CASSSLAGLGEQYF
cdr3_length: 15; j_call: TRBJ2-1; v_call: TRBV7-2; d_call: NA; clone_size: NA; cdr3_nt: TGTGCCAGCAGCCCCTCCCGGGTCCCCTACAATGAGCAGTTCTTC; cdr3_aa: CASSPSRVPYNEQFF
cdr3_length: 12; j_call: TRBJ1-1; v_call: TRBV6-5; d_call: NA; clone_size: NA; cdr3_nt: TGTGCCAGCTCCCGGGGGTCCGCTGAAGCTTTCTTT; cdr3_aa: CASSRGSAEAFF
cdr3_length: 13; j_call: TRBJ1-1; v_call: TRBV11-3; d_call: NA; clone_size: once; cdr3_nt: TGTGCCAGCAGCTATCACAAGAACACTGAAGCTTTCTTT; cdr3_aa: CASSYHKNTEAFF
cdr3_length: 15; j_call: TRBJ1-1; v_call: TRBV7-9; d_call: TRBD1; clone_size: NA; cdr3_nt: TGTGCCAGCAGCCCCCGACAGGGGGCGAACACTGAAGCTTTCTTT; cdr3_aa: CASSPRQGANTEAFF
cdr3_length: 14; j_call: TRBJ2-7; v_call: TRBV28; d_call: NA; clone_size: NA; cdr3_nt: TGTGCCAGCCGGCGGCCAGGGGATATCTACGAGCAGTACTTC; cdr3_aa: CASRRPGDIYEQYF
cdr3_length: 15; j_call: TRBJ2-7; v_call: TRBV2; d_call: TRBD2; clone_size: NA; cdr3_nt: TGTGCCAGCAGTGCGTTAGCGGGGGAATCCTACGAGCAGTACTTC; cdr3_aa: CASSALAGESYEQYF
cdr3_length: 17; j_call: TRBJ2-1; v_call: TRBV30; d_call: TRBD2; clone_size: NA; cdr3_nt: TGTGCCTGGAGTACCCCAGGCGCGGGAGGGGTGGGCAATGAGCAGTTCTTC; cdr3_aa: CAWSTPGAGGVGNEQFF
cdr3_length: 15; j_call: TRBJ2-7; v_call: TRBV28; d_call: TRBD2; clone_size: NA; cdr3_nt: TGTGCCACCTGGGGACTACTAGCGGGAGTGGGCGAGCAGTACTTC; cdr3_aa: CATWGLLAGVGEQYF
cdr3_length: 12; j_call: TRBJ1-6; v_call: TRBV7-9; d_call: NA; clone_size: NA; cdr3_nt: TGTGCCAGCAGCTTACCGGGTTCACCCCTCCACTTT; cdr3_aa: CASSLPGSPLHF
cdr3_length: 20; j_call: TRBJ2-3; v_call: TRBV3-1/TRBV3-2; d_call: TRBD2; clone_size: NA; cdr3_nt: TGTGCCAGCAGCCAACCAACCCCTGGACTAGCGGAAACCTTCACAGATACGCAGTATTTT; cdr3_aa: CASSQPTPGLAETFTDTQYF
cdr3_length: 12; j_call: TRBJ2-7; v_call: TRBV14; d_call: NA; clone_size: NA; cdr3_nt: TGTGCCAGCAGCCAAGGCGGGAACGAGCAGTACTTC; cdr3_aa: CASSQGGNEQYF
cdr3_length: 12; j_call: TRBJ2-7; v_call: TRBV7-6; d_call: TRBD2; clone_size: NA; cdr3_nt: TGTGCCAGCAGCCTTGGGGGGGGCGAGCAGTACTTC; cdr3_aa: CASSLGGGEQYF
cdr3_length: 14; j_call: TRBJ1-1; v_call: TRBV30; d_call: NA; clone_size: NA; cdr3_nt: TGTGCCTGGAGTTCGCGGGGACTGAACACTGAAGCTTTCTTT; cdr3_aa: CAWSSRGLNTEAFF
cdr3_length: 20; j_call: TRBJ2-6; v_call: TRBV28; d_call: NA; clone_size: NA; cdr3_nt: TGTGCCAGCAGTTTTATCGTAGTAAGGGGTCTCCCGCATGGGGCCAACGTCCTGACTTTC; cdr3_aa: CASSFIVVRGLPHGANVLTF
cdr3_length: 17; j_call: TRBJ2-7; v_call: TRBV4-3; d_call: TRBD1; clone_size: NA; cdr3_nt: TGCGCCAGCAGCCAAGATGGGGGACAGGGGACTGGTTACGAGCAGTACTTC; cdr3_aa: CASSQDGGQGTGYEQYF
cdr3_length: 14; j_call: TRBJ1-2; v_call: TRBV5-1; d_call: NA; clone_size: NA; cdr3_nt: TGCGCCAGCAGCCAGCCCGGGACTTTATATGGCTACACCTTC; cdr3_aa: CASSQPGTLYGYTF
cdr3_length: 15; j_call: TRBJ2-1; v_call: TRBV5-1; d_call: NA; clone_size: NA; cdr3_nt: TGCGCCAGCAGCTTGGCCCCGGGATATTACAATGAGCAGTTCTTC; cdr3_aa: CASSLAPGYYNEQFF
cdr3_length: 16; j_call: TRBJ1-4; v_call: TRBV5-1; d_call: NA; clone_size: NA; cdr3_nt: TGCGCCAGCAGCTTGGACGGGGGGACTATAGCGGAAAAACTGTTTTTT; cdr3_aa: CASSLDGGTIAEKLFF
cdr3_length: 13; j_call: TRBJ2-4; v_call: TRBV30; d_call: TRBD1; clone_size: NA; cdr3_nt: TGTGCCTGGAGCGGGACAGGGAAAAACATTCAGTACTTC; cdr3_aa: CAWSGTGKNIQYF
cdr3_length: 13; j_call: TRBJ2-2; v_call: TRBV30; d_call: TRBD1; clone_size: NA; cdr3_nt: TGTGCCTGGAGTAAACAGGGGAACGGGGAGCTGTTTTTT; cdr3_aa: CAWSKQGNGELFF